This TCR beta chain was profiled in a study of neurological immune-mediated disorders (dated by TCRdb to between 2018 and 2021). Study-wide context: Peripheral blood TCR-beta repertoires from patients with HTLV-I-associated myelopathy (HAM/TSP), patients with multiple sclerosis, and healthy controls were compared in the study using UMI-based sequencing. Longitudinal samples, technical triplicates and paired sorted CD4+ and CD8+ T-cell subsets, alongside PBMC samples, were included among the approximately 100 TCR-beta libraries. Technical triplicate libraries were sequenced so that the variability in frequency of each individual clone could be precisely calculated. The cohort included some 66 subjects: about 15 with HAM/TSP, some 34 with multiple sclerosis, and around 20 healthy controls.

Summary of the overall study and its limitations: Across subjects, expanded clones never shared an identical CDR3 amino acid sequence, which suggests that the TCR-beta repertoires in every group were private. TCR clonal expansion was greatest in HAM/TSP patients and smallest in MS patients, who ranked below even healthy controls.

The germline V gene (reference sequence) yields DFQATT for CDR1 and SNEGSKA for CDR2. Inclusive of the bounding cysteine and phenylalanine, the CDR3 is 15 residues long. The CDR3 DNA has 45 bases and is translated from base 1. V gives up 0 bases and J gives up 5 bases, and the segment between their germline ends measures 16 bases. To synthesize cDNA, template-switch 5'RACE was performed with a primer carrying a 10-nucleotide random unique molecular identifier so that each TCR transcript was tagged. Every sequencing run covered 15-18 subjects and yielded more than 160 million TCR-beta sequences. Total RNA was extracted with the RNeasy kit. TCR-beta VDJ regions were amplified with primers for the TCR constant region and the 5'RACE anchor, using the KAPA Real-time Library Amplification kit. Sample indexes and Illumina adaptors were added in a first PCR, after which library yield was increased in a second PCR. After Ampure bead purification, the TCR product of roughly 650 bp was size-selected on a 2% E-gel SizeSelection system. Before pooling, library quality was assessed on a Bioanalyzer, concentration was determined with Qubit, and library quantification was performed with the Kapa Library Quantification kit. Paired-end 2 x 150 bp sequencing of the libraries was performed on an Illumina HiSeq 2500. To increase sequence diversity, roughly 24-32% phiX was spiked into each library pool. Per the original workflow: The quality-filtered reads were processed with the UMI-based MiGEC pipeline, whose error correction step removed more than 75% of the raw TCR sequences. VDJ genes were aligned to IMGT germline references, and clonotypes were defined by unique CDR3 amino acid sequence plus V-J genes. VDJtools evaluated clonal expansion, Shannon diversity and CDR3 relatedness (CalcPairwiseDistances, ClusterSamples); CLCbio workbench built phylogenetic trees. Using coefficient-of-variation modelling across technical triplicates, the study counted a clone as expanded if it had at least 8 unique UMIs. TCRdb passed the public sequencing reads through fastp at Q25 and MiXCR, retaining productive beta sequences. Every distinct CDR3 protein forms one entry, paired with its most common genes and DNA. The V and J calls were not made by the authors but by TCRdb's processing. The sample table contains some 38,000 distinct CDR3 sequences; only one count was recorded for around 10% of them. The top ten clones comprise nearly 4% of the sample.

Interpreted using the paper, the time point label stands for: technical triplicate 1. For the unsorted PBMC libraries, 2 million PBMCs were stored in RNAlater at -80 degrees C until RNA extraction and were used to generate the libraries. Peripheral blood was subjected to Ficoll-Hypaque density gradient centrifugation to isolate PBMCs, which were then cryopreserved in liquid nitrogen. This clonotype was picked up many times. Its antigen is currently not known. No much larger clonotype is one base removed from it; base qualities were not supplied. The source material was PBMCs. The chain was built from TRBV20-1 and TRBJ1-2; no confident D gene assignment can be made. The clonotype comes from a man between 60 and 75 years old with HTLV-1-associated myelopathy (HAM/TSP). The nucleotide sequence is TGCAGTGCTAGAGATCCCCAGATCCCCTCTTATGGCTACACCTTC. Its protein is CSARDPQIPSYGYTF.